A selection of T cell receptor beta chains follows, all from one sample in a study of OX40 agonist ivuxolimab in advanced cancers. The table came from immunoSEQ multiplex PCR; TCRdb's copy has only in-frame clones and leaves some out. The sample has roughly 100,000 clones; roughly 90% are singletons. The sample was CD4+ or CD8+ T cells sorted from blood, taken in a trial of the OX40 agonist ivuxolimab. The source is an adult with an advanced solid tumor such as melanoma, head and neck, liver or kidney cancer. Both conserved end residues are part of each CDR3. The D gene is left open where the match is weak. Where a row states a size, it is once, few, many or the class of an expanded clone; other rows omit it.

abundance: -
j_gene: TRBJ1-6
d_gene: TRBD1
v_gene: TRBV10-3
CDR3nt: TGTGCCATCCGCAGGGGGGATTCGAATTCACCCCTCCACTTT
CDR3aa: CAIRRGDSNSPLHF

abundance: -
j_gene: TRBJ2-7
d_gene: -
v_gene: TRBV4-1
CDR3nt: TGCGCCAGCAGCCAAGATCTGGAGGGACACTCCTACGAGCAGTACTTC
CDR3aa: CASSQDLEGHSYEQYF

abundance: -
j_gene: TRBJ1-2
d_gene: -
v_gene: TRBV2
CDR3nt: TGTGCCAGCAGTGGTCCGCCCTACTCCGATGCCGGCTACACCTTC
CDR3aa: CASSGPPYSDAGYTF

abundance: -
j_gene: TRBJ2-3
d_gene: -
v_gene: TRBV7-9
CDR3nt: TGTGCCAGCAGCTTTTTTACAGGCCACACAGATACGCAGTATTTT
CDR3aa: CASSFFTGHTDTQYF

abundance: -
j_gene: TRBJ2-3
d_gene: TRBD1
v_gene: TRBV7-9
CDR3nt: TGTGCCAGCAGCCCGGAACCACGGGACAGGGGTTCAGATACGCAGTATTTT
CDR3aa: CASSPEPRDRGSDTQYF

abundance: -
j_gene: TRBJ2-7
d_gene: -
v_gene: TRBV15
CDR3nt: TGTGCCACCAGCAGAGTGGGTGGCGAGCAGTACTTC
CDR3aa: CATSRVGGEQYF

abundance: -
j_gene: TRBJ1-1
d_gene: -
v_gene: TRBV4-3
CDR3nt: TGCGCCAGCAGCCAGATGACGTATGACACTGAAGCTTTCTTT
CDR3aa: CASSQMTYDTEAFF

abundance: -
j_gene: TRBJ1-1
d_gene: -
v_gene: TRBV7-2
CDR3nt: TGTGCCAGCAGCTTCTGGGGGCTGAACACTGAAGCTTTCTTT
CDR3aa: CASSFWGLNTEAFF

abundance: -
j_gene: TRBJ1-5
d_gene: -
v_gene: TRBV11-2
CDR3nt: TGTGCCAGCAGCTTAGCAGGGCAGGCAAATCAGCCCCAGCATTTT
CDR3aa: CASSLAGQANQPQHF

abundance: -
j_gene: TRBJ2-7
d_gene: TRBD2
v_gene: TRBV5-1
CDR3nt: TGCGCCAGCAGCTTAAGCGGGGGGGCCGGTATTAGAGCCTACGAGCAGTACTTC
CDR3aa: CASSLSGGAGIRAYEQYF

abundance: -
j_gene: TRBJ2-7
d_gene: TRBD1
v_gene: TRBV10-3
CDR3nt: TGTGCCATCAGTGAATCGACAGGGCACTACGAGCAGTACTTC
CDR3aa: CAISESTGHYEQYF

abundance: -
j_gene: TRBJ2-1
d_gene: -
v_gene: TRBV7-2
CDR3nt: TGTGCCAGCAGCTTAGATAATGAGCAGTTCTTC
CDR3aa: CASSLDNEQFF

abundance: -
j_gene: TRBJ2-2
d_gene: -
v_gene: TRBV11-1
CDR3nt: TGTGCCAGCAGCTTACGGAGGTTTGACACCGGGGAGCTGTTTTTT
CDR3aa: CASSLRRFDTGELFF

abundance: -
j_gene: TRBJ1-5
d_gene: -
v_gene: TRBV30
CDR3nt: TGTGCCTGGAGCCAGGATAGCAATCAGCCCCAGCATTTT
CDR3aa: CAWSQDSNQPQHF

abundance: -
j_gene: TRBJ2-1
d_gene: -
v_gene: TRBV6-5
CDR3nt: TGTGCCAGCAGTTCTTCATTCCCCCGGGGACCTGAGCAGTTCTTC
CDR3aa: CASSSSFPRGPEQFF

abundance: -
j_gene: TRBJ2-7
d_gene: -
v_gene: TRBV28
CDR3nt: TGTGCCAGCAGGCGCCCTAATGCTGGCGAGCAGTACTTC
CDR3aa: CASRRPNAGEQYF

abundance: -
j_gene: TRBJ1-5
d_gene: -
v_gene: TRBV7-2
CDR3nt: TGTGCCAGCAGCTTAGCAGGTGGCAATCAGCCCCAGCATTTT
CDR3aa: CASSLAGGNQPQHF

abundance: few
j_gene: TRBJ1-5
d_gene: TRBD1
v_gene: TRBV29-1
CDR3nt: TGCAGCACTCTTGGACAGGGAGGTCAGCCCCAGCATTTT
CDR3aa: CSTLGQGGQPQHF

abundance: once
j_gene: TRBJ1-4
d_gene: -
v_gene: TRBV5-1
CDR3nt: TGCGCCAGCAGCTTGGAGGGCCGGGGTGGGGAAAAACTGTTTTTT
CDR3aa: CASSLEGRGGEKLFF

abundance: -
j_gene: TRBJ1-6
d_gene: -
v_gene: TRBV18
CDR3nt: TGTGCCAGCTCACCACCGGCACAGGGATATAATTCACCCCTCCACTTT
CDR3aa: CASSPPAQGYNSPLHF

abundance: -
j_gene: TRBJ2-2
d_gene: -
v_gene: TRBV13
CDR3nt: TGTGCCAGCAGCACATCCGGGGAGCTGTTTTTT
CDR3aa: CASSTSGELFF

abundance: once
j_gene: TRBJ1-3
d_gene: -
v_gene: TRBV23-1
CDR3nt: TGCGCCAGCAGTCAATCGGGTACCCGGGCTATTGGAAACACCATATATTTT
CDR3aa: CASSQSGTRAIGNTIYF

abundance: -
j_gene: TRBJ2-5
d_gene: TRBD1
v_gene: TRBV27
CDR3nt: TGTGCCAGCAGTCAGACCCCGGGACAGGGGAGCGAGACCCAGTACTTC
CDR3aa: CASSQTPGQGSETQYF

abundance: -
j_gene: TRBJ1-5
d_gene: -
v_gene: TRBV15
CDR3nt: TGTGCCACCAGCAGAGGGGCCTTACCGGGCAATCAGCCCCAGCATTTT
CDR3aa: CATSRGALPGNQPQHF

abundance: -
j_gene: TRBJ2-2
d_gene: TRBD1
v_gene: TRBV30
CDR3nt: TGTGCCTGGGCAGGGGGTTTGGCGACCGGGGAGCTGTTTTTT
CDR3aa: CAWAGGLATGELFF

abundance: once
j_gene: TRBJ2-5
d_gene: -
v_gene: TRBV2
CDR3nt: TGTGCCAGCAAGGGGGAAGAGACCCAGTACTTC
CDR3aa: CASKGEETQYF

abundance: -
j_gene: TRBJ2-5
d_gene: -
v_gene: TRBV7-9
CDR3nt: TGTGCCAGCAGCTTAGGAGGGCTGGGAGAGACCCAGTACTTC
CDR3aa: CASSLGGLGETQYF

abundance: once
j_gene: TRBJ1-5
d_gene: -
v_gene: TRBV6-6
CDR3nt: TGTGCCAGCAGGCTAGACAGGACCTCGAATCAGCCCCAGCATTTT
CDR3aa: CASRLDRTSNQPQHF

abundance: -
j_gene: TRBJ2-1
d_gene: TRBD2
v_gene: TRBV28
CDR3nt: TGTGCCAGCAGTAACGGACTAGCGGGGGGACAGAATGAGCAGTTCTTC
CDR3aa: CASSNGLAGGQNEQFF

abundance: -
j_gene: TRBJ2-7
d_gene: TRBD1
v_gene: TRBV6-5
CDR3nt: TGTGCCAGCAGTTACTTAGGGACAGGGTCCTACGAGCAGTACTTC
CDR3aa: CASSYLGTGSYEQYF

abundance: -
j_gene: TRBJ2-3
d_gene: -
v_gene: TRBV5-4
CDR3nt: TGTGCCAGCTCCCAGGGTTCCATTAGCACAGATACGCAGTATTTT
CDR3aa: CASSQGSISTDTQYF

abundance: once
j_gene: TRBJ2-7
d_gene: -
v_gene: TRBV28
CDR3nt: TGTGCCAGCAGTTCCGCGTCCGGGGGCTACTACGAGCAGTACTTC
CDR3aa: CASSSASGGYYEQYF

abundance: -
j_gene: TRBJ2-3
d_gene: TRBD2
v_gene: TRBV28
CDR3nt: TGTGCCAGCAGTAGCGGGGGGGATGTTACAGATACGCAGTATTTT
CDR3aa: CASSSGGDVTDTQYF

abundance: -
j_gene: TRBJ1-2
d_gene: -
v_gene: TRBV5-6
CDR3nt: TGTGCCAGCAGCTTAAGGTCGACGGCACCTTACTATGGCTACACCTTC
CDR3aa: CASSLRSTAPYYGYTF

abundance: -
j_gene: TRBJ1-2
d_gene: -
v_gene: TRBV9
CDR3nt: TGTGCCAGCAGCGCTTCCTCATATCTTAACTATGGCTACACCTTC
CDR3aa: CASSASSYLNYGYTF

abundance: -
j_gene: TRBJ2-2
d_gene: -
v_gene: TRBV28
CDR3nt: TGTGCCAGCAGTCTAGATCGGAGAGAGCTGTTTTTT
CDR3aa: CASSLDRRELFF

abundance: -
j_gene: TRBJ2-4
d_gene: -
v_gene: TRBV21-1
CDR3nt: TGTGCCAGCAGCAAGAACAGGGCAGGGGCCAAAAACATTCAGTACTTC
CDR3aa: CASSKNRAGAKNIQYF

abundance: few
j_gene: TRBJ1-2
d_gene: -
v_gene: TRBV5-1
CDR3nt: TGCGCCAGCACCTTTCTACCAGGGGACTATGGCTACACCTTC
CDR3aa: CASTFLPGDYGYTF

abundance: -
j_gene: TRBJ1-3
d_gene: -
v_gene: TRBV6-1
CDR3nt: TGTGCCAGCAGCCTGGGACACTTCTCTGGAAACACCATATATTTT
CDR3aa: CASSLGHFSGNTIYF

abundance: -
j_gene: TRBJ2-7
d_gene: TRBD2
v_gene: TRBV9
CDR3nt: TGTGCCAGCAGCGTAGTCGGGGGGGAGCAGTACTTC
CDR3aa: CASSVVGGEQYF

abundance: -
j_gene: TRBJ1-6
d_gene: -
v_gene: TRBV19
CDR3nt: TGTGCCAGTAGGCCCACTGTCGGGGATTCACCCCTCCACTTT
CDR3aa: CASRPTVGDSPLHF

abundance: -
j_gene: TRBJ2-3
d_gene: -
v_gene: TRBV28
CDR3nt: TGTGCCAGCGCGAGCGCAGATACGCAGTATTTT
CDR3aa: CASASADTQYF

abundance: -
j_gene: TRBJ2-3
d_gene: -
v_gene: TRBV6-5
CDR3nt: TGTGCCAGCAGTAGGACTGGAGGAGATACGCAGTATTTT
CDR3aa: CASSRTGGDTQYF

abundance: -
j_gene: TRBJ2-1
d_gene: -
v_gene: TRBV7-2
CDR3nt: TGTGCCAGCACCAACAGAAGCCGATCCAATGAGCAGTTCTTC
CDR3aa: CASTNRSRSNEQFF

abundance: -
j_gene: TRBJ1-4
d_gene: -
v_gene: TRBV5-6
CDR3nt: TGTGCCAGCAGCATATTCTTGGACCTTCGTAATGAAAAACTGTTTTTT
CDR3aa: CASSIFLDLRNEKLFF

abundance: few
j_gene: TRBJ2-1
d_gene: -
v_gene: TRBV7-2
CDR3nt: TGTGCCAGCAGCTCAGTCCCAGGGGTTGAGCAGTTCTTC
CDR3aa: CASSSVPGVEQFF

abundance: -
j_gene: TRBJ1-5
d_gene: TRBD1
v_gene: TRBV28
CDR3nt: TGTGCCAGCAGTTCGGGACAGGGAGCCCTTAGCAATCAGCCCCAGCATTTT
CDR3aa: CASSSGQGALSNQPQHF

abundance: -
j_gene: TRBJ2-7
d_gene: TRBD2
v_gene: TRBV15
CDR3nt: TGTGCCACCAGCAGAGATCGGGCTAGCGGGGCTTCCTACGAGCAGTACTTC
CDR3aa: CATSRDRASGASYEQYF

abundance: -
j_gene: TRBJ1-6
d_gene: -
v_gene: TRBV25-1
CDR3nt: TGTGCCAGCAGGGGGTTTCCCTATAATTCACCCCTCCACTTT
CDR3aa: CASRGFPYNSPLHF

abundance: -
j_gene: TRBJ2-2
d_gene: -
v_gene: TRBV28
CDR3nt: TGTGCCAGTTCTAGCTCAATGCTGACCGGGGAGCTGTTTTTT
CDR3aa: CASSSSMLTGELFF

abundance: -
j_gene: TRBJ2-3
d_gene: -
v_gene: TRBV7-2
CDR3nt: TGTGCCAGCAGCGATCGCCGGCGATACACAGATACGCAGTATTTT
CDR3aa: CASSDRRRYTDTQYF

abundance: -
j_gene: TRBJ1-2
d_gene: -
v_gene: TRBV28
CDR3nt: TGTGCCAGCAGCGGTACTTTACTGGATAGCAATGGCTACACCTTC
CDR3aa: CASSGTLLDSNGYTF

abundance: -
j_gene: TRBJ2-4
d_gene: -
v_gene: TRBV19
CDR3nt: TGTGCCAGAGAGGTAATAGCCAAAAACATTCAGTACTTC
CDR3aa: CAREVIAKNIQYF